Below are 9 T cell receptor beta chains sequenced from a single sample in a study of T cell changes during pregnancy in multiple sclerosis. The protocol was immunoSEQ multiplex PCR, while the TCRdb copy is restricted to in-frame clones and leaves out a portion. This sample has approximately 89,000 clones, with roughly 93% found just once. The input for sequencing was peripheral blood, taken in the third trimester of pregnancy. The receptors come from a female donor with multiple sclerosis, enrolled in a pregnancy study.

The chain has TRBV19 and TRBJ1-4; TRBD1 matches 9 bases. Germline CDR1 LNHDA, CDR2 SQIVND (reference sequence). The J segment lost 5 bases and the V segment lost 5 bases, leaving 18 bases of the junction unmatched. The length of the CDR3 is 19 residues. CDR3 bases: TGTGCCAGTAGTCTTCCTCCGTCCCGGGACAGGGCTCCCAATGAAAAACTGTTTTTT. Its translation is CASSLPPSRDRAPNEKLFF.

The V gene is TRBV12-2, the J gene TRBJ2-4; the D segment call TRBD2 is taken from the table without a DNA check. TRBV12-2 is listed as a pseudogene. The CDR3 runs to 20 residues. CDR3 sequence: CASQERASGSNRRAKNIQYF. In DNA, the CDR3 is TGTGCAAGTCAAGAAAGGGCTAGCGGGAGCAACAGGAGGGCCAAAAACATTCAGTACTTC.

V and J are TRBV28 and TRBJ1-4, with D possibly TRBD1 on 5 matching bases. The germline gives CDR1 MDHEN, CDR2 SYDVKM. V was trimmed by 3 bases and J by 6 bases, leaving 8 bases between them. The CDR3 consists of 13 residues. The CDR3 region is CASSLGGDEKLFF. The DNA of the CDR3 is TGTGCCAGCAGTTTGGGGGGGGATGAAAAACTGTTTTTT.

The V call is TRBV6-1, the J call TRBJ1-2, with D maybe TRBD1 (5 bases). This CDR3 spans 14 amino acids. V was shortened by 2 bases and J by 8 bases, with 15 bases between the two germline ends. Germline values: CDR1 MNHNS, CDR2 SASEGT. This CDR3 is CASSERQGLRGYTF. The CDR3 DNA sequence: TGTGCCAGCAGTGAACGGCAGGGTCTTCGGGGCTACACCTTC.

In its sample, this clone was seen a few times. V is TRBV4-3 and J is TRBJ2-7; TRBD2 might be the D (5 bases). This CDR3 is built from 14 residues. The germline gives CDR1 LGHNA, CDR2 YSLEER. The ends were cut back, 0 bases at V and 5 bases at J, with 11 bases in the middle. The CDR3: CASSQETGNNEQYF. Here the CDR3 DNA reads TGCGCCAGCAGCCAAGAAACGGGGAACAACGAGCAGTACTTC.

The chain has TRBV6-1 and TRBJ2-1, with D maybe TRBD1 (5 bases). This CDR3 is 16 amino acids long. The germline V gene encodes CDR1 MNHNS and CDR2 SASEGT. The V end lost 2 bases, the J end lost 0 bases, and 11 bases lay between the germline ends. The CDR3: CASSERLRGSYNEQFF. In DNA form, the CDR3 reads TGTGCCAGCAGTGAAAGGTTAAGGGGCTCCTACAATGAGCAGTTCTTC.

The rearrangement links TRBV2 to TRBJ2-5; 11 nucleotides match TRBD2. Trimming at V came to 10 bases and at J to 2 bases, leaving 3 bases not matched to a gene. CDR3 length: 13 residues. Germline CDR1 is SNHLY and CDR2 is FYNNEI. CDR3 bases: TGTGCCACTAGCGGGAGGCTTCAAGAGACCCAGTACTTC. Translated, it gives CATSGRLQETQYF.

The chain combines TRBV29-1 with TRBJ2-2, with TRBD1 as a possible D gene (5 bases). Germline V gene sequence: CDR1 SQVTM, CDR2 ANQGSEA. V was trimmed by 4 bases and J by 7 bases, leaving 10 bases between them. The CDR3 runs 12 residues. CDR3 loop: CSVVGDIGELFF. As DNA, the CDR3 is TGCAGCGTTGTAGGGGATATCGGGGAGCTGTTTTTT.

The chain uses TRBV12-2 and TRBJ2-3; the DNA was not compared with TRBD2, the D call given in the table. TRBV12-2 is recorded as a pseudogene. This CDR3 has 14 residues. The CDR3 DNA sequence: TGTGCAAGTCGCCTAGGGCTCGCGGGAGATACGCAGTATTTT. Translating it yields CASRLGLAGDTQYF.